The 7 T cell receptor beta chains below come from one sample, sequenced in a study of OX40 agonist ivuxolimab in advanced cancers. Library construction relied on the immunoSEQ multiplex PCR assay. TCRdb retrieved this table from immuneACCESS and kept in-frame rearrangements only. Not all clones are present; in checked studies, unresolved V genes account for under half, and no reason is known for the remainder. The sample table lists some 90,000 clones, roughly 92% of them with a count of one. Approximately 1.2% of the sample is in the top ten clones. This material consisted of CD4+ or CD8+ T cells sorted from blood, taken in a trial of the OX40 agonist ivuxolimab. Receptors originate from an adult with an advanced solid tumor such as melanoma, head and neck, liver or kidney cancer.

This clone has only a few counts. The chain carries TRBV28 and TRBJ1-5; no clear D gene. CDR1 is MDHEN and CDR2 is SYDVKM in the germline V gene. The CDR3 spans 12 residues. Trimming took off 8 bases at V and 5 bases at J, with 10 bases between the two ends. The CDR3 reads CASSGLDQPQHF. The CDR3 region has the DNA TGTGCCAGCTCAGGCCTTGATCAGCCCCAGCATTTT.

This clone was detected only a few times. The chain joins TRBV4-1 to TRBJ2-1; 10 positions agree with TRBD2. This CDR3 is 16 amino acids long. Germline values: CDR1 MGHRA, CDR2 YSYEKL. Trimming at V came to 4 bases and at J to 8 bases, leaving 11 bases not matched to a gene. CDR3 sequence: CASSPSPLAGVDEQFF. CDR3 in DNA: TGCGCCAGCAGCCCCTCCCCCCTAGCGGGGGTGGATGAGCAGTTCTTC.

For this clone: The sample has other DNA sequences that encode this CDR3 too. The chain has TRBV7-9 and TRBJ1-4; D remains ambiguous. Deletions cut 4 bases from V and 8 bases from J, with 11 bases between. The CDR3 is 13 residues long. Germline lookup yields CDR1 SEHNR and CDR2 FQNEAQ (reference sequence). In DNA form, the CDR3 reads TGTGCCAGCAGCTCACGAACGGGGGAAAAACTGTTTTTT. This gives the protein CASSSRTGEKLFF. Together with reference TRBV7-9 and TRBJ1-4, the CDR3 gives the full variable domain: DTGVSQNPRHKITKRGQNVTFRCDPISEHNRLYWYRQTLGQGPEFLTYFQNEAQLEKSRLLSDRFSAERPKGSFSTLEIQRTEQGDSAMYLCASSSRTGEKLFFGSGTQLSVL.

V and J are TRBV30 and TRBJ2-7, with D hard to call. Germline loops: CDR1 GTSNPN, CDR2 SVGIG (reference sequence). The CDR3 is 14 amino acids. Trimming took off 1 base at V and 6 bases at J, with 16 bases between the two ends. The CDR3 nucleotides read TGTGCCTGGAGTGGACTTACCGACTCCCTCGAGCAGTACTTC. Protein: CAWSGLTDSLEQYF.

The V call is TRBV6-1, the J call TRBJ1-2; D is uncertain. Germline CDR1 reads MNHNS; CDR2 reads SASEGT. V was shortened by 6 bases and J by 2 bases, with 13 bases between the two germline ends. This CDR3 contains 14 residues. The CDR3 nucleotides are TGTGCCAGCAGCGCCGGGGTACCCAACTATGGCTACACCTTC. Protein sequence: CASSAGVPNYGYTF.

Notes on this clone: The same CDR3 also results from other DNA sequences found in this sample. The J gene is TRBJ1-5, the V gene TRBV30; no clear D. Germline CDR1 is GTSNPN and CDR2 is SVGIG (reference sequence). CDR3 size: 13 residues. Between the trimmed V and J ends, which lost 2 bases and 1 base, there was a span of 6 bases. CDR3 sequence (DNA): TGTGCCTGGAGTAGAGACAGCAATCAGCCCCAGCATTTT. This encodes CAWSRDSNQPQHF.

CDR3 sequence (DNA): TGTGCCAGCAGCCAAGAGCGGCTAGCGGGCGGACCAGGACGGAAAGAGACCCAGTACTTC. This encodes CASSQERLAGGPGRKETQYF. The chain combines TRBV4-2 with TRBJ2-5; TRBD2 matches 8 bases. The germline V gene has CDR1 LGHNA and CDR2 YNFKEQ. The length of the CDR3 is 20 residues. Trimming cost V 0 bases and J 3 bases; bases outside gene matches: 18.